The present TCR beta chain was sequenced within a study of blood T cell repertoires in COVID-19. Study-level information: Acute and convalescent COVID-19 specimens originated in the United States, Italy and Spain. PBMCs, B-cell-depleted T cells, or T cells were the source of the cDNA or gDNA that made up the material.

In the study's own analysis: Amplification of reference gene primers was used by the study to estimate nucleated cell counts. Produced via immunoSEQ multiplex PCR; TCRdb's table is partial and in-frame only. The D gene and trimming were derived from the DNA, and the V and J assignments and clone size from that table. The repertoire includes 200,000 to 250,000 clones, about 83% of them detected once, and around 5.5% sits in the top ten. The specimen sequenced was peripheral blood. The TCR comes from a human donor in a cohort sampled during active COVID-19.

CDR3 loop: CASSPKAANEKLFF. The CDR3 region has the DNA TGCGCCAGCAGCCCGAAGGCGGCTAATGAAAAACTGTTTTTT. This chain connects TRBV5-1 to TRBJ1-4; no definite D call. V lost 4 bases, J lost 3 bases, and 10 bases lay in between. The CDR3 runs 14 residues. Per the germline V gene, CDR1 is SGHRS and CDR2 is YFSETQ.